One and the same sample provided the 7 T cell receptor beta chains below, sequenced in a study of CD4+ T cells in melanoma. This table comes from immunoSEQ multiplex PCR, and its TCRdb copy is limited to in-frame clones, with some not included. The table records about 21,000 clones, around 80% of them present only once. Source of these receptors: a human donor with melanoma.

This clone appeared a single time. The chain links TRBV14 to TRBJ1-2; D is ambiguous. V lost 4 bases to trimming and J lost 4 bases, with 16 bases between them. CDR1 and CDR2 from the germline V gene are SGHDN and FVKESK. The CDR3 sequence is 15 residues long. CDR3 in amino acids: CASSPFGSGSYGYTF. In DNA form, the CDR3 reads TGTGCCAGCAGCCCCTTCGGGTCGGGGAGCTATGGCTACACCTTC.

The chain couples TRBV5-1 to TRBJ2-7; 8 bases are a match to TRBD1. The CDR3 consists of 14 residues. Looked up from germline, CDR1 is SGHRS and CDR2 is YFSETQ. V lost 2 bases and J lost 3; bases outside the gene matches: 4. Here the CDR3 reads CASSFDGQGYEQYF. CDR3 in DNA: TGCGCCAGCAGCTTCGACGGACAGGGCTACGAGCAGTACTTC.

The gene calls are TRBV7-2 and TRBJ1-2; 8 bases map to TRBD1. J lost 7 bases, V lost 4 bases, and 11 bases had no gene match. Germline CDR1 SGHTA, CDR2 FQGNSA. The CDR3 consists of 15 residues. The CDR3 loop is CASSWTGQGVGGYTF. The CDR3 region has the DNA TGTGCCAGCAGCTGGACAGGACAGGGTGTCGGTGGCTACACCTTC.

In this sample, this clone turned up once. The chain joins TRBV5-1 to TRBJ2-5; 11 nucleotides line up with TRBD1. The CDR3 length is 15 residues. V lost 0 bases, J lost 5 bases, and 3 bases stayed unmatched. Germline-derived CDR1 and CDR2 are SGHRS and YFSETQ. CDR3 in DNA: TGCGCCAGCAGCTTGGGTGGACAGGGGGCGGAGACCCAGTACTTC. The encoded protein is CASSLGGQGAETQYF.

This clone was detected only once. This rearrangement joins TRBV7-6 to TRBJ2-1, with 7 bases lining up with TRBD2. The V gene end was trimmed by 4 bases and the J gene end by 2 bases; junction bases not matched to a gene: 8. CDR1 SGHVS and CDR2 FNYEAQ come from the germline V gene. The CDR3 sequence is 16 residues long. CDR3 sequence (DNA): TGTGCCAGCAGCTCCCGAGCGGGGCAAACCTACAATGAGCAGTTCTTC. Its translation: CASSSRAGQTYNEQFF.

The chain links TRBV7-9 to TRBJ2-6, with TRBD2 matching 7 bases. CDR1 and CDR2 (germline): SEHNR, FQNEAQ (reference sequence). The V segment lost 0 bases and the J segment 0 bases; nucleotides outside the gene matches: 2. The length of the CDR3 is 17 residues. DNA of the CDR3: TGTGCCAGCAGCTTAGCCCCGGGAGGCTCTGGGGCCAACGTCCTGACTTTC. Translated, it gives CASSLAPGGSGANVLTF.

The chain has TRBV30 and TRBJ2-3; TRBD2 matches 13 bases. Germline assignment: CDR1 GTSNPN and CDR2 SVGIG (reference sequence). J lost 4 bases, V lost 5 bases, and 3 bases had no gene match. The CDR3 covers 14 residues. CDR3 sequence (DNA): TGTGCCTGGCGACTAGCGGGGGGATCAGATACGCAGTATTTT. Amino acid sequence: CAWRLAGGSDTQYF.